One sample yielded the 26 T cell receptor beta chains listed below, sequenced in a study of patients and donors after allogeneic stem cell transplantation (dated by TCRdb to the early 2020s). The library was made by RT-PCR. Instrument used: NextSeq 550. Using fastp trimming at Q25 and MiXCR clonotype assembly, TCRdb reanalyzed the public sequencing data and kept in-frame beta chains. CDR3 protein duplicates are merged, each entry listing the most common genes and DNA. This sample lists about 960,000 distinct CDR3 sequences; roughly 18% were detected once. 5% to 7.5% of the sample belongs to the ten largest clones. Input material: blood, either unsorted or a sorted T cell fraction (not recorded which). The source is a human donor who was either an allogeneic HSCT recipient or a stem cell or donor lymphocyte infusion donor (not recorded which). It is not recorded whose cells these are; they may come from a transplant donor.

The table lists this clonotype with a few counts. This chain connects TRBV7-9 to TRBJ1-6; D possibly corresponds to TRBD1 (5 bases). The CDR3 extends over 13 amino acids. Germline-derived CDR1 and CDR2 are SEHNR and FQNEAQ (reference sequence). Trimming left V 5 bases short and J 9 bases short, with 11 bases between. This CDR3 reads CASSRAGISPLHF. CDR3 sequence (DNA): TGTGCCAGCAGCAGGGCAGGGATTTCACCCCTCCACTTT.

This clonotype was observed a handful of times. The rearrangement uses TRBV25-1 and TRBJ2-2; D is ambiguous. The V gene's germline CDR1 is MGHDK and CDR2 SYGVNS. CDR3 length: 13 amino acids. V lost 2 bases and J lost 4, with 5 bases in between. CDR3 bases: TGTGCCAGCAGTGAACAACTCACCGGGGAGCTGTTTTTT. Translating it yields CASSEQLTGELFF. Full variable domain (missing parts from reference TRBV25-1 and TRBJ2-2): EADIYQTPRYLVIGTGKKITLECSQTMGHDKMYWYQQDPGMELHLIHYSYGVNSTEKGDLSSESTVSRIRTEHFPLTLESARPSHTSQYLCASSEQLTGELFFGEGSRLTVL.

V gene TRBV6-2 or TRBV6-3 combines with J gene TRBJ1-6, with TRBD1 matching 7 bases. Germline-derived CDR1 and CDR2 are MNHEY and SVGEGT. V was clipped by 5 bases and J by 8 bases; unmatched bases: 15. The CDR3 is 17 residues long. The CDR3 sequence: CASSGRDREMAYSPLHF. The CDR3 nucleotides read TGTGCCAGCAGTGGGAGAGACAGGGAGATGGCCTATTCACCCCTCCACTTT.

This rearrangement joins TRBV25-1 to TRBJ1-6, with TRBD1 identical over 11 bases. Looked up from germline, CDR1 is MGHDK and CDR2 is SYGVNS. The V gene end was trimmed by 6 bases and the J gene end by 8 bases; junction bases not matched to a gene: 9. CDR3 size: 16 residues. The CDR3 is CASSDPGQGADSPLHF. The CDR3 DNA reads as TGTGCCAGCAGCGACCCAGGACAGGGGGCCGATTCACCCCTCCACTTT.

This clonotype has at least ten counts. The chain combines TRBV29-1 with TRBJ2-1; D remains unclear. The CDR3 sequence is 12 residues long. V lost 0 bases, J lost 9 bases, and 9 bases lay in between. CDR1 is SQVTM and CDR2 is ANQGSEA in the germline V gene. This CDR3 reads CSVEEGWGEQFF. DNA for the CDR3: TGCAGCGTTGAAGAAGGGTGGGGTGAGCAGTTCTTC.

This chain's CDR3 is CASSLSRESYNEQFF. CDR3 nucleotides: TGTGCCAGCAGCTTAAGCCGGGAGAGCTACAATGAGCAGTTCTTC. This sequence joins TRBV7-3 and TRBJ2-1; D is possibly TRBD2 (6 bases). The CDR3 spans 15 residues. The germline CDR1 and CDR2 sequences are SGHTA and FQGTGA. V was shortened by 1 base and J by 3 bases, with 10 bases between the two germline ends.

Worth noting for this clonotype: A read error is possible here, since a much larger clone lies one base away. The rearrangement uses TRBV9 and TRBJ2-3; 11 bases fit TRBD2. This CDR3 is 18 amino acids long. The J segment lost 1 base and the V segment lost 4 bases, leaving 11 bases of the junction unmatched. The V gene's germline CDR1 is SGDLS and CDR2 YYNGEE. This chain's CDR3 is CASSPRNSGGARTDTQYF. DNA of the CDR3: TGTGCCAGCAGCCCCCGGAATAGCGGGGGGGCCCGCACAGATACGCAGTATTTT. The full variable domain, in which reference TRBV9 and TRBJ2-3 provide the parts outside the CDR3, is DSGVTQTPKHLITATGQRVTLRCSPRSGDLSVYWYQQSLDQGLQFLIQYYNGEERAKGNILERFSAQQFPDLHSELNLSSLELGDSALYFCASSPRNSGGARTDTQYFGPGTRLTVL.

The V call is TRBV24-1, the J call TRBJ2-5; TRBD2 aligns across 7 bases. The CDR3 is 15 residues long. The trim removed 4 bases at V and 0 bases at J, leaving 4 bases unmatched. In germline, CDR1 is KGHDR, CDR2 SFDVKD. The CDR3 sequence is CATSDSGTNQETQYF. The CDR3 DNA follows: TGTGCCACCAGTGACTCCGGGACTAACCAAGAGACCCAGTACTTC.

This clonotype appeared a few times. The chain carries TRBV20-1 and TRBJ2-7; 7 nucleotides agree with TRBD2. The CDR3 is 16 residues long. CDR1 is DFQATT and CDR2 is SNEGSKA in the germline V gene (reference sequence). Losses at the gene ends were 6 bases for V and 2 bases for J; bases not matched to a gene: 16. The CDR3 DNA reads TGCAGTGCCCGACCGTCTGGACTAGGGGTAACCTACGAGCAGTACTTC. Translated, it gives CSARPSGLGVTYEQYF.

The V call is TRBV29-1, the J call TRBJ1-1; TRBD1 agrees at 7 bases. Germline CDR1 SQVTM, CDR2 ANQGSEA. The CDR3 sequence is 12 residues long. Unmatched junction bases numbered 5, after V lost 6 bases and J lost 4 bases. The CDR3 sequence is CSVRTGSTEAFF. CDR3 DNA: TGCAGCGTCCGGACAGGCAGCACTGAAGCTTTCTTT.

This clonotype was observed a few times. The J gene is TRBJ2-3, the V gene TRBV25-1; TRBD1 aligns across 7 bases. The ends lost 3 bases at V and 2 bases at J; junction bases unmatched: 8. Germline-derived CDR1 and CDR2 are MGHDK and SYGVNS. This CDR3 has 16 residues. The CDR3 loop reads CASSETRGLNTDTQYF. The CDR3 DNA sequence: TGTGCCAGCAGTGAGACGAGGGGGCTAAACACAGATACGCAGTATTTT.

V and J are TRBV12-3 or TRBV12-4 and TRBJ1-2, with D possibly matching TRBD1 (5 bases). This CDR3 comprises 14 residues. Trimming left V 3 bases short and J 2 bases short, with 10 bases between. For the CDR3, the DNA is TGTGCCAGCAGTTTTAACAGGAAAAACTATGGCTACACCTTC. It specifies CASSFNRKNYGYTF.

The chain employs TRBV11-2 and TRBJ2-6; D is perhaps TRBD1 (6 bases). There are 16 residues in the CDR3. Germline values: CDR1 SGHAT, CDR2 FQNNGV. Trimming removed 5 bases from V and 4 bases from J, with 15 bases in between. CDR3 amino acids: CASSPLGGAGANVLTF. The CDR3 bases are TGTGCCAGCAGCCCCCTTGGGGGCGCAGGGGCCAACGTCCTGACTTTC.

The chain links TRBV6-1 to TRBJ1-5, with D possibly TRBD1 on 5 matching bases. The ends were cut back, 6 bases at V and 6 bases at J, with 21 bases in the middle. The CDR3 length is 16 residues. Germline V gene lookup returns CDR1 MNHNS and CDR2 SASEGT. CDR3 residues: CASSPLVVGVSQPQHF. The CDR3 nucleotides are TGTGCCAGCAGCCCACTGGTGGTAGGGGTTAGTCAGCCCCAGCATTTT.

This clonotype was observed a few times. This rearrangement joins TRBV5-5 to TRBJ2-4; 8 bases match TRBD1. The CDR3 is 14 residues long. J gave up 4 bases and V 0 bases, and 0 bases lay outside the gene matches. From germline, CDR1 is SGHKS and CDR2 YYEKEE (reference sequence). The CDR3 bases are TGTGCCAGCAGCTTGGACAGGGGGAAAAACATTCAGTACTTC. Amino acids: CASSLDRGKNIQYF.

The V and J genes are TRBV20-1 and TRBJ2-3, with TRBD1 identical over 7 bases. In germline, CDR1 is DFQATT, CDR2 SNEGSKA (reference sequence). This CDR3 has 14 amino acids. V lost 3 bases, J lost 0 bases, and 3 bases stayed unmatched. CDR3 DNA: TGCAGTGCTAGTAAGGGGGCGAGCACAGATACGCAGTATTTT. Amino acids: CSASKGASTDTQYF.

This clonotype was observed a few times. V usage is TRBV7-2 and J usage is TRBJ2-7; no clear D. CDR3 length: 15 residues. The germline CDR1 and CDR2 sequences are SGHTA and FQGNSA. With 4 bases removed from V and 7 bases from J, the gap between germline ends came to 20 bases. In DNA, the CDR3 is TGTGCCAGCAGCTCTACCACCTCGTTCAGCCGGGAGCAGTACTTC. Residues: CASSSTTSFSREQYF.

In its sample, this clonotype was seen a few times. The chain has TRBV20-1 and TRBJ1-3; 7 bases are shared with TRBD1. The trim removed 6 bases at V and 4 bases at J, leaving 9 bases unmatched. This CDR3 is built from 14 residues. Germline CDR1 reads DFQATT; CDR2 reads SNEGSKA (reference sequence). This CDR3 reads CSARQGLVGNTIYF. The CDR3 region has the DNA TGCAGTGCCCGACAGGGTCTGGTCGGAAACACCATATATTTT.

DNA for the CDR3: TGTGCCAGTAGTATTCCTAGCGGGGGGTTGAATGAGCAGTTCTTC. This codes for CASSIPSGGLNEQFF. The gene calls are TRBV19 and TRBJ2-1; 11 bases align to TRBD2. Germline assignment: CDR1 LNHDA and CDR2 SQIVND (reference sequence). The CDR3 has 15 residues. With V trimmed by 3 bases and J by 7 bases, 5 bases remained unmatched.

This chain connects TRBV7-2 to TRBJ2-2; 11 bases match TRBD2. Germline lookup yields CDR1 SGHTA and CDR2 FQGNSA. The CDR3 is 15 amino acids. Trimming took 8 bases from V and 5 from J; bases not matched to a gene: 7. CDR3 in amino acids: CASRLSGRGTGELFF. The CDR3 nucleotides read TGTGCCAGCCGACTTAGCGGGAGGGGGACCGGGGAGCTGTTTTTT.

V gene TRBV15 combines with J gene TRBJ2-7; tentative D call: TRBD1 (5 bases). CDR1 and CDR2 (germline): LNHNV, YYDKDF (reference sequence). This CDR3 region has 14 residues. V was pared by 3 bases and J by 7 bases, with 16 bases between. The CDR3 coding sequence is TGTGCCACCAGCAGTGATCCGGGCAGGGAAGAGCAGTACTTC. It translates to CATSSDPGREEQYF.

This clonotype was seen a few times. This chain joins TRBV15 and TRBJ2-7, with a tentative D call TRBD2 (6 bases). The CDR3 sequence is 12 residues long. V lost 6 bases and J lost 4, with 10 bases in between. Germline V gives CDR1 LNHNV, CDR2 YYDKDF (reference sequence). The CDR3 region is CATRGGEYEQYF. The CDR3 DNA sequence: TGTGCCACCAGGGGAGGTGAATACGAGCAGTACTTC.

The V and J genes are TRBV4-1 and TRBJ2-5; no clear D gene. The CDR3 is 16 amino acids. V gave up 0 bases and J gave up 0 bases, with 11 bases separating them. In germline, CDR1 is MGHRA, CDR2 YSYEKL. CDR3 nucleotides: TGCGCCAGCAGCCAAGACGGACGGTCGTACCAAGAGACCCAGTACTTC. Translating gives CASSQDGRSYQETQYF.

This chain joins TRBV16 and TRBJ2-5; maybe TRBD1 (5 bases). The CDR3 loop spans 14 amino acids. Germline V gene lookup returns CDR1 KGHSY and CDR2 FQNENV. V was clipped by 0 bases and J by 3 bases, with 8 bases between them. The CDR3 bases are TGTGCCAGCAGCCAATCGGACACCAAAGAGACCCAGTACTTC. Translation: CASSQSDTKETQYF. The full variable domain, rest sourced from reference TRBV16 and TRBJ2-5, is GEEVAQTPKHLVRGEGQKAKLYCAPIKGHSYVFWYQQVLKNEFKFLISFQNENVFDETGMPKERFSAKCLPNSPCSLEIQATKLEDSAVYFCASSQSDTKETQYFGPGTRLLVL.

The chain is built from TRBV12-3 or TRBV12-4 and TRBJ2-7; D is unclear. Between the trimmed V and J ends, which lost 6 bases and 7 bases, there was a span of 25 bases. The CDR3 spans 16 residues. The CDR3 region has the DNA TGTGCCAGCAGCCCTTTCCGAAACCCCATATGGAGAGAGCAGTACTTC. As protein: CASSPFRNPIWREQYF.

This clonotype was counted a few times. The chain recombines TRBV20-1 with TRBJ2-1; 7 nucleotides agree with TRBD2. V dropped 0 bases and J dropped 3; count of bases not matched to a gene: 8. CDR1 is DFQATT and CDR2 is SNEGSKA in the germline V gene (reference sequence). This CDR3 is built from 16 residues. The CDR3 bases are TGCAGTGCTAGAGAGAAACTAGCGAGTCTCTACAATGAGCAGTTCTTC. This gives the protein CSAREKLASLYNEQFF.